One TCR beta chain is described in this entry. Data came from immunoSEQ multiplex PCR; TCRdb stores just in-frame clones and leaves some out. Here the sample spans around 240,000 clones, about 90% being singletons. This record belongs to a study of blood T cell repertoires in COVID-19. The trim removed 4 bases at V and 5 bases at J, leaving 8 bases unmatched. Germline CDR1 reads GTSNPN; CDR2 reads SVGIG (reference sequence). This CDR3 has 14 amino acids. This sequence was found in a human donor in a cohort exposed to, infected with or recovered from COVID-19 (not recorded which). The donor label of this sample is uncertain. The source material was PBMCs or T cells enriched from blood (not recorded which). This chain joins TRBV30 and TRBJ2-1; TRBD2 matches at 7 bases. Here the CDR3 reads CAWNAGVYNNEQFF. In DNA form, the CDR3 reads TGTGCCTGGAACGCGGGGGTCTATAACAATGAGCAGTTCTTC.